These 9 T cell receptor beta chains were all obtained from the same sample, sequenced in a study of blood T cell repertoires in COVID-19. Using immunoSEQ multiplex PCR, the repertoire was profiled, and TCRdb retains in-frame clones only, with some absent. The repertoire holds a few hundred thousand clones, with almost 90% as singletons. Material for sequencing was PBMCs or T cells enriched from blood (not recorded which). These receptor sequences come from a woman in her fifties or sixties with acute COVID-19.

The chain employs TRBV27 and TRBJ2-3; TRBD2 is a possible D gene (6 bases). Trimming pared 3 bases from V and 0 bases from J, leaving 19 bases between. Per the germline V gene, CDR1 is MNHEY and CDR2 is SMNVEV (reference sequence). The CDR3 is 18 amino acids. The CDR3, as DNA: TGTGCCAGCAGTTTTGTGGGACTGACTACCGCAAGCACAGATACGCAGTATTTT. Amino acids: CASSFVGLTTASTDTQYF.

This clone has just one count. The chain joins TRBV4-3 to TRBJ2-4; D unresolved. The length of the CDR3 is 14 residues. Deletions cut 0 bases from V and 7 bases from J, with 10 bases between. Germline loops: CDR1 LGHNA, CDR2 YSLEER. The CDR3 nucleotides are TGCGCCAGCAGCCAAGAAACAGCCTCGAACATTCAGTACTTC. Translated: CASSQETASNIQYF.

The chain employs TRBV28 and TRBJ1-1; TRBD1 matches at 10 bases. Germline V gene sequence: CDR1 MDHEN, CDR2 SYDVKM. This CDR3 has 14 amino acids. J gave up 1 base and V 4 bases, and 0 bases lay outside the gene matches. The CDR3 DNA reads TGTGCCAGCAGTTGGGACAGGGGGAACACTGAAGCTTTCTTT. This gives the protein CASSWDRGNTEAFF.

The rearrangement joins TRBV6-4 to TRBJ2-3, with 9 bases matching TRBD2. The J segment lost 1 base and the V segment lost 6 bases, leaving 5 bases of the junction unmatched. The V gene's germline CDR1 is MRHNA and CDR2 SNTAGT. This CDR3 contains 15 residues. The CDR3 sequence: CASSTTSGRTDTQYF. CDR3 DNA: TGTGCCAGCAGCACGACTAGCGGTCGCACAGATACGCAGTATTTT.

The V call is TRBV2, the J call TRBJ2-7, with D possibly TRBD2 on 5 matching bases. The length of the CDR3 is 15 residues. Per the germline V gene, CDR1 is SNHLY and CDR2 is FYNNEI. Trimming took off 0 bases at V and 7 bases at J, with 16 bases between the two ends. The CDR3 is CASSEAHQTGIEQYF. Written as DNA, the CDR3 is TGTGCCAGCAGTGAAGCTCATCAGACCGGGATAGAGCAGTACTTC. The full variable domain, with the rest looked up from reference TRBV2 and TRBJ2-7, is EPEVTQTPSHQVTQMGQEVILRCVPISNHLYFYWYRQILGQKVEFLVSFYNNEISEKSEIFDDQFSVERPDGSNFTLKIRSTKLEDSAMYFCASSEAHQTGIEQYFGPGTRLTVT.

The chain joins TRBV5-5 to TRBJ1-3; TRBD1 might be the D (6 bases). Trimming pared 3 bases from V and 0 bases from J, leaving 10 bases between. The CDR3 consists of 15 residues. Germline lookup yields CDR1 SGHKS and CDR2 YYEKEE (reference sequence). In DNA form, the CDR3 reads TGTGCCAGCAGCTCGGACAGCTCCTCTGGAAACACCATATATTTT. Amino acids: CASSSDSSSGNTIYF. The full variable domain, its missing parts supplied by reference TRBV5-5 and TRBJ1-3, is DAGVTQSPTHLIKTRGQQVTLRCSPISGHKSVSWYQQVLGQGPQFIFQYYEKEERGRGNFPDRFSARQFPNYSSELNVNALLLGDSALYLCASSSDSSSGNTIYFGEGSWLTVV.

V and J are TRBV29-1 and TRBJ2-1; 7 bases map to TRBD1. Trimming cost V 4 bases and J 5 bases; bases outside gene matches: 5. CDR3 length: 13 residues. Germline CDR1 reads SQVTM; CDR2 reads ANQGSEA. This chain's CDR3 is CSVGSGGHNEQFF. CDR3 in DNA: TGCAGCGTTGGTTCAGGGGGTCACAATGAGCAGTTCTTC.

The chain combines TRBV9 with TRBJ2-7; tentatively, D is TRBD1 (6 bases). Per the germline V gene, CDR1 is SGDLS and CDR2 is YYNGEE. Trimming removed 4 bases from V and 6 bases from J, with 17 bases in between. This CDR3 is built from 14 residues. As DNA, the CDR3 is TGTGCCAGCAGCTCTGGGGGCGAAGTGGGCGAGCAGTACTTC. It translates to CASSSGGEVGEQYF.

To note about this clone: With a much larger clone just one base away, this may be a read error. The V gene is TRBV5-6, the J gene TRBJ2-7; D uncertain. The CDR3 loop spans 12 amino acids. The V gene lost 2 bases and the J gene lost 5 bases, with 8 bases spanning the gap. Germline loops: CDR1 SGHDT, CDR2 YYEEEE. The CDR3 reads CASSFYVHEQYF. The CDR3 nucleotides are TGTGCCAGCAGCTTTTATGTCCACGAGCAGTACTTC.